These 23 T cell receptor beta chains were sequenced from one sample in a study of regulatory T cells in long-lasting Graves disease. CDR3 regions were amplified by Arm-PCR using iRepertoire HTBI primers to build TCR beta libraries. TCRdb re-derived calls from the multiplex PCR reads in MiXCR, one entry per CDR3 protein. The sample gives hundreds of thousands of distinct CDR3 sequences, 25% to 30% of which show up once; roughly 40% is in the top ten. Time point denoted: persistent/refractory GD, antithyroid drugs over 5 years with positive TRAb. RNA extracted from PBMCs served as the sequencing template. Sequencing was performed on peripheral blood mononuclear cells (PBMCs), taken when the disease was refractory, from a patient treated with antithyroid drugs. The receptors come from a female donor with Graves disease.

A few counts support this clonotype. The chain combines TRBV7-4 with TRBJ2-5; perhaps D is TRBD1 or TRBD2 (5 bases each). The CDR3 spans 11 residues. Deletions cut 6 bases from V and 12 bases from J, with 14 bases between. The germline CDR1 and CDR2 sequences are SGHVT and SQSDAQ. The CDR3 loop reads CASSPPGAEYF. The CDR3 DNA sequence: TGTGCCAGCAGTCCCCCCGGGGCCGAGTACTTC.

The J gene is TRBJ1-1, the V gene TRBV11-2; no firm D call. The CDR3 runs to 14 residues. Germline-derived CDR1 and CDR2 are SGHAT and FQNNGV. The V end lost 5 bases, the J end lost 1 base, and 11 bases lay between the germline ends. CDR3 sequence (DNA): TGTGCCAGCAGCCCCCGCCTCAGGAACACTGAAGCTTTCTTT. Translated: CASSPRLRNTEAFF.

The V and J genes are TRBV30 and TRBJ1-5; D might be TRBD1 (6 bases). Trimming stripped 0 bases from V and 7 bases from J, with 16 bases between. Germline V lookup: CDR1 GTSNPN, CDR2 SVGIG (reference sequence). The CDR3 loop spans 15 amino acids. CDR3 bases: TGTGCCTGGAGTGTAAAGGGGGGGGCAAACCAGCCCCAGCATTTT. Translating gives CAWSVKGGANQPQHF.

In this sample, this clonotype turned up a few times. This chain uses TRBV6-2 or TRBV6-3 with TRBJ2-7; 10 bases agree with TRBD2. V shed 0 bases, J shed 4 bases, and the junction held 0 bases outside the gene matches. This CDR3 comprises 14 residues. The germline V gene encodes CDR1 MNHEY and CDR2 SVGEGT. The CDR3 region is CASSYSLAGYEQYF. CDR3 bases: TGTGCCAGCAGTTACTCACTAGCGGGATACGAGCAGTACTTC.

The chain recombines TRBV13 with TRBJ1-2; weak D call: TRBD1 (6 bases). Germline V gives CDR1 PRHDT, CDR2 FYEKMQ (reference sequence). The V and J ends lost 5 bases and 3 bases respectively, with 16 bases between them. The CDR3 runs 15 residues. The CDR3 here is CASSPRGAPDYGYTF. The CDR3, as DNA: TGTGCCAGCAGCCCAAGGGGGGCTCCGGACTATGGCTACACCTTC.

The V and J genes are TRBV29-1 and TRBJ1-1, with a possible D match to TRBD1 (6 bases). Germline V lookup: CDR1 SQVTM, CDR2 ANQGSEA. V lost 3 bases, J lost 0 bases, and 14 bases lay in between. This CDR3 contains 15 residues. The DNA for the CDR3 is TGCAGCGTTGAGCGCGGGGGGCGAGTGAACACTGAAGCTTTCTTT. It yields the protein CSVERGGRVNTEAFF.

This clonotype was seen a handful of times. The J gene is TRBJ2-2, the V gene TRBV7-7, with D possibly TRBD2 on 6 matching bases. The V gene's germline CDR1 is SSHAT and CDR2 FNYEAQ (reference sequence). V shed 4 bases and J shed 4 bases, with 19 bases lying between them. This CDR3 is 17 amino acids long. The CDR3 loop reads CASSSTPGLAFTGELFF. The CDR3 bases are TGTGCCAGCAGCTCAACACCGGGCCTAGCGTTCACCGGGGAGCTGTTTTTT. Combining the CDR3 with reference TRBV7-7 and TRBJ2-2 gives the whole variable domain GAGVSQSPRYKVTKRGQDVTLRCDPISSHATLYWYQQALGQGPEFLTYFNYEAQPDKSGLPSDRFSAERPEGSISTLTIQRTEQRDSAMYRCASSSTPGLAFTGELFFGEGSRLTVL.

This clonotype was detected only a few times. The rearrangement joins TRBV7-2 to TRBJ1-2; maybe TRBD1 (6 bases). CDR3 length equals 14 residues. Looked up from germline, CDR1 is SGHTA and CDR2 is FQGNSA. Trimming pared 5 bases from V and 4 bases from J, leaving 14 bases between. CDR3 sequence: CASSVTTGTYGYTF. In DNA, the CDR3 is TGTGCCAGCAGCGTAACAACAGGGACCTATGGCTACACCTTC.

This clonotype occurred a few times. CDR3 DNA sequence: TGTGCCAGTCACTCAGGGTACTCCTACGAGCAGTACTTC. Translated: CASHSGYSYEQYF. The chain combines TRBV19 with TRBJ2-7, with D perhaps matching TRBD1 (5 bases). Trimming removed 8 bases from V and 0 bases from J, with 11 bases in between. CDR1 is LNHDA and CDR2 is SQIVND in the germline V gene (reference sequence). CDR3 length: 13 residues.

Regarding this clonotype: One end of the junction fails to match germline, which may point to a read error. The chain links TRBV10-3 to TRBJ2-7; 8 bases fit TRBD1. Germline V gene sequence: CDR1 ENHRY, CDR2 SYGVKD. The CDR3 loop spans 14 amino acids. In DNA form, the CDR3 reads TGTGCCAGCAGTTTTTTTGACAGGGGCCACGAGCAGTACTTC. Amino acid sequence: CASSFFDRGHEQYF.

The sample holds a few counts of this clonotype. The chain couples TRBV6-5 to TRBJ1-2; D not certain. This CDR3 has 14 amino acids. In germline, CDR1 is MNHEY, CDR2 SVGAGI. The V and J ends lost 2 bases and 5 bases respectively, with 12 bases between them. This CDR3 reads CASSYRDGLYGYTF. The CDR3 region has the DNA TGTGCCAGCAGTTACCGAGACGGACTTTATGGCTACACCTTC.

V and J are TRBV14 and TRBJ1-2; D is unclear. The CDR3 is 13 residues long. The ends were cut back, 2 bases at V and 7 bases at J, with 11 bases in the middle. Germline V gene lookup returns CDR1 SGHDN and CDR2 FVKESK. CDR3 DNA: TGTGCCAGCAGCCAACGGGCTTTTGGTGGCTACACCTTC. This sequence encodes CASSQRAFGGYTF.

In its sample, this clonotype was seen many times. The chain's CDR3 is CSAEDRSYGYTF. The CDR3 DNA reads as TGCAGTGCTGAGGACAGGAGTTATGGCTACACCTTC. This chain connects TRBV20-1 to TRBJ1-2; TRBD1 agrees at 7 bases. The V and J ends lost 5 bases and 5 bases, in that order; junction bases with no gene match: 5. The CDR3 spans 12 residues. Germline CDR1 is DFQATT and CDR2 is SNEGSKA (reference sequence).

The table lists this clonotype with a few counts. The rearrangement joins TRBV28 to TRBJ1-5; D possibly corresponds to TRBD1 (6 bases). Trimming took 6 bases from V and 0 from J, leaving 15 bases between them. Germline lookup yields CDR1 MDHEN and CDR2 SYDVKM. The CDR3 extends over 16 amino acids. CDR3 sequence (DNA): TGTGCCAGCAGGCAAACAGGGATTTATAGCAATCAGCCCCAGCATTTT. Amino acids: CASRQTGIYSNQPQHF. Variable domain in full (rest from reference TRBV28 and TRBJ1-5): DVKVTQSSRYLVKRTGEKVFLECVQDMDHENMFWYRQDPGLGLRLIYFSYDVKMKEKGDIPEGYSVSREKKERFSLILESASTNQTSMYLCASRQTGIYSNQPQHFGDGTRLSIL.

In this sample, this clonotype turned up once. Here the CDR3 reads CSAGRDRGAGGHLGAQYF. The CDR3 DNA sequence: TGCAGTGCTGGCCGGGACAGGGGAGCGGGAGGGCACCTCGGGGCCCAGTACTTC. V usage is TRBV20-1 and J usage is TRBJ2-3; D assignment may be TRBD1 or TRBD2 (10 bases each). The J call may be mistaken, given a closer DNA end match to TRBJ2-5. The CDR3 has 18 amino acids. The germline gives CDR1 DFQATT, CDR2 SNEGSKA (reference sequence).

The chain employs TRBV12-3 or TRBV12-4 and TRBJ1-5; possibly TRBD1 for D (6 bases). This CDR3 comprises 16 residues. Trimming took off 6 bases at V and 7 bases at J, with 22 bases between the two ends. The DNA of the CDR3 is TGTGCCAGCAGCCTCAGGGGTCCCGGTCGCGGGCAGCCCCAGCATTTT. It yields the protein CASSLRGPGRGQPQHF.

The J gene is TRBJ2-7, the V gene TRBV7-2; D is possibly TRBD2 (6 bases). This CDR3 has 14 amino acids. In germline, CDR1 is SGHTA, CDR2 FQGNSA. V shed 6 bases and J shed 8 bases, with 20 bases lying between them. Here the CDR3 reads CASRTRGGIGKQYF. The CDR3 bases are TGTGCCAGCAGGACGCGGGGCGGGATAGGCAAGCAGTACTTC.

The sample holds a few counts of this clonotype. The CDR3 DNA follows: TGTGCCAGCTCTCCGCTTGGGGTCGGTTACGAGCAGTACTTC. Amino acids: CASSPLGVGYEQYF. V usage is TRBV18 and J usage is TRBJ2-7; D is uncertain. V dropped 6 bases and J dropped 4 bases, with 16 bases sitting between them. CDR1 is KGHSH, CDR2 LQKENI, per germline. The CDR3 length is 14 residues.

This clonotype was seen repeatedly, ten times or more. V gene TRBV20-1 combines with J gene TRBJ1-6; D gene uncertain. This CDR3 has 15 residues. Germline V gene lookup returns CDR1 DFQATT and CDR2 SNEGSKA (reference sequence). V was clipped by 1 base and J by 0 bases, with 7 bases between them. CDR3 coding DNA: TGCAGTGCTAGAGGCCAAAGCTCCTATAATTCACCCCTCCACTTT. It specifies CSARGQSSYNSPLHF.

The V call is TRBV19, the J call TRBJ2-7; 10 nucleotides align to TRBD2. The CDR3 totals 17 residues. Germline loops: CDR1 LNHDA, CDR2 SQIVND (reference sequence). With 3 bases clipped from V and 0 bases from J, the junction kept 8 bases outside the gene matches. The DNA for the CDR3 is TGTGCCAGTAGTATGATCCCCAGGACTAGCGGCTCCTACGAGCAGTACTTC. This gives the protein CASSMIPRTSGSYEQYF.

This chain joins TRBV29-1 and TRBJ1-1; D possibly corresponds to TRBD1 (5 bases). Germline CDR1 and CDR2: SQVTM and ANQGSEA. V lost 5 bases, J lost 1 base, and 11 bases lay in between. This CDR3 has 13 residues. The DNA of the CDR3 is TGCAGCGTTCAACACAGGTCGAACACTGAAGCTTTCTTT. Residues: CSVQHRSNTEAFF.

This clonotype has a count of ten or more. CDR3 sequence: CASTDSSNQPQHF. The CDR3 coding sequence is TGTGCCAGCACGGACAGTAGCAATCAGCCCCAGCATTTT. The V call is TRBV2, the J call TRBJ1-5, with a weak D call TRBD1 (6 bases). Germline CDR1 SNHLY, CDR2 FYNNEI. There are 13 residues in the CDR3. V lost 7 bases, J lost 0 bases, and 7 bases lay in between.

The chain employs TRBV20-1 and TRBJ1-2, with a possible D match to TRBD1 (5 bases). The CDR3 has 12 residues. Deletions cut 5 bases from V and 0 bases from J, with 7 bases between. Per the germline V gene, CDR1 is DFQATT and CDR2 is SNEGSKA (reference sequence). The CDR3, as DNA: TGCAGTGCTGACAGCTCTAACTATGGCTACACCTTC. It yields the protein CSADSSNYGYTF.